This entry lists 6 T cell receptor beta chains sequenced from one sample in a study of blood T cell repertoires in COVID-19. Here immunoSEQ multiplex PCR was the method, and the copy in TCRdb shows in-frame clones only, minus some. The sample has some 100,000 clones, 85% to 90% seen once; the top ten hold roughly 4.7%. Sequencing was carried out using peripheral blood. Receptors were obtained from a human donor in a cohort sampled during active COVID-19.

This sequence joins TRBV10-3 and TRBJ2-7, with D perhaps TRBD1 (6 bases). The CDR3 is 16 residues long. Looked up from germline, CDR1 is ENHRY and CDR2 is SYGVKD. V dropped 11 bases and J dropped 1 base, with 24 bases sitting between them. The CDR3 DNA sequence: TGTGCCCCCTCCTACGATCCGGGACACAAATCCTACGAGCAGTACTTC. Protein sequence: CAPSYDPGHKSYEQYF.

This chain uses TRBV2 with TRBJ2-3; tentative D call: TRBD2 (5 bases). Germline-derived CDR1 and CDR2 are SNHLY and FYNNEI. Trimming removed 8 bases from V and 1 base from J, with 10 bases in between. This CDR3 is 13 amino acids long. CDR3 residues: CASLDGGTDTQYF. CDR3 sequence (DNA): TGTGCCAGCCTCGACGGGGGCACAGATACGCAGTATTTT. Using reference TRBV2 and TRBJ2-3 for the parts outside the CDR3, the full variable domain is EPEVTQTPSHQVTQMGQEVILRCVPISNHLYFYWYRQILGQKVEFLVSFYNNEISEKSEIFDDQFSVERPDGSNFTLKIRSTKLEDSAMYFCASLDGGTDTQYFGPGTRLTVL.

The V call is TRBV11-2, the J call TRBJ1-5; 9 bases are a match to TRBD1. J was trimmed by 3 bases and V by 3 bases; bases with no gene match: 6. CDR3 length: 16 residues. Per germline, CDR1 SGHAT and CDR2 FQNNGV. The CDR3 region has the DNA TGTGCCAGCAGCTTGCGTGGACAGGGGTCCAATCAGCCCCAGCATTTT. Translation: CASSLRGQGSNQPQHF.

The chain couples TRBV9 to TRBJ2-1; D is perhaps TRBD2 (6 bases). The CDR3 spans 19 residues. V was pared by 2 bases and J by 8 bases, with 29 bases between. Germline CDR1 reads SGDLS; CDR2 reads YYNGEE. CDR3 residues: CASSVQPLTPGGGGDEQFF. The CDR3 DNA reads TGTGCCAGCAGCGTTCAACCGCTCACTCCAGGAGGAGGAGGGGATGAGCAGTTCTTC.

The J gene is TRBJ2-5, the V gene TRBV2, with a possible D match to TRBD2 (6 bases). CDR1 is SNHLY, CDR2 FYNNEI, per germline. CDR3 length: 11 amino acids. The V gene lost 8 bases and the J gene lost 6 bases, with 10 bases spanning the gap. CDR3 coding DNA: TGTGCCAGCTGGGCGGGAAAGACCCAGTACTTC. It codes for CASWAGKTQYF.

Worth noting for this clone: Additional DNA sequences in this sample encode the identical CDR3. CDR3 nucleotide sequence: TGTGCCAGCAGCTTGGGACAGGGGGCTGGAGATGAGCAGTTCTTC. Translation gives CASSLGQGAGDEQFF. The chain combines TRBV7-2 with TRBJ2-1; 12 bases match TRBD1. The V segment lost 3 bases and the J segment 8 bases; nucleotides outside the gene matches: 5. The CDR3 loop spans 15 amino acids. Germline CDR1 and CDR2: SGHTA and FQGNSA.